This is a list of T cell receptor beta chains from one sample in a study of blood T cell repertoires in COVID-19. The data were produced by immunoSEQ multiplex PCR, yet TCRdb's version contains in-frame clones alone and is incomplete. The data show some 250,000 clones, with around 86% seen just once and 2% to 2.5% held by the top ten. What was sequenced was peripheral blood. These receptor sequences come from a man aged 30 to 39 who had recovered from COVID-19. CDR3s leave out the opening cysteine and the closing phenylalanine or tryptophan.

ASSLDRGGTDTQY	TRBV27	TRBJ2-3
ASSEVGTSSPLH	TRBV25-1	TRBJ1-6
ASRREANTEAF	TRBV7-2	TRBJ1-1
ASSFATGTSGNTIY	TRBV5-4	TRBJ1-3
ASSLEADRSTDTQY	TRBV5-1	TRBJ2-3
ASSRRGSVGEKLF	TRBV5-8	TRBJ1-4
ASSTSGQGGIEKLF	TRBV19	TRBJ1-4
ASSPPSFTDTQY	TRBV4-1	TRBJ2-3
ASSLEGTVNYGYT	TRBV7-2	TRBJ1-2
ASRGGGSTEAF	TRBV7-2	TRBJ1-1
ASSLGTSGGEKQY	TRBV7-2	TRBJ2-3
AWERQGEQPQH	TRBV30	TRBJ1-5
ASSQLYQETQY	TRBV7-6	TRBJ2-5
ASSLMSGREGETQY	TRBV11-2	TRBJ2-5
ASSKEGGYNSPLH	TRBV6-4	TRBJ1-6
ASSSDTEAF	TRBV11-3	TRBJ1-1
ASSYPRAPYEQY	TRBV6-5	TRBJ2-7
ASSPGDSTDTQY	TRBV5-5	TRBJ2-3
ASSHRSSTSGANEQF	TRBV4-3	TRBJ2-1
ASSTTSRRGYGYT	TRBV5-5	TRBJ1-2
ASSFGRGNEQF	TRBV5-4	TRBJ2-1
ASSSTGTAYEQY	TRBV5-1	TRBJ2-7
ASSYSGGSYNEQF	TRBV13	TRBJ2-1
ASSQDWVQRGAPRETQY	TRBV4-2	TRBJ2-5
ASSLGGTGSLNTEAF	TRBV11-2	TRBJ1-1
ASFTGTPAYEQY	TRBV18	TRBJ2-7
ASSRNSLTTEAF	TRBV5-1	TRBJ1-1
ASSSTLGVPGQPQH	TRBV6-6	TRBJ1-5
AWHTGFSEQY	TRBV30	TRBJ2-7
ASSLGQPKTSEKLF	TRBV5-1	TRBJ1-4
AWSGTGNTIY	TRBV30	TRBJ1-3
ASSLRGRAEAF	TRBV7-9	TRBJ1-1
ASTPRWGVREKLF	TRBV19	TRBJ1-4
ASRPPGLAGGGELF	TRBV7-2	TRBJ2-2
ASRAAGGTGELF	TRBV3-1/TRBV3-2	TRBJ2-2
ATSRSLQLTDTEAF	TRBV15	TRBJ1-1
ASTLTGGGANVLT	TRBV19	TRBJ2-6
ARSPRGLLGTEAF	TRBV4-1	TRBJ1-1
ASSPIRQGKNTGELF	TRBV11-3	TRBJ2-2
ASSLDGGNEQF	TRBV5-1	TRBJ2-1
ASRGDRSLFEQY	TRBV3-1/TRBV3-2	TRBJ2-7
ASSLTGGRGREKLF	TRBV27	TRBJ1-4
ASSEDGNGYSGYT	TRBV2	TRBJ1-2
ASSWGTGTGEQY	TRBV7-9	TRBJ2-7
ASSASGTSSHNEQF	TRBV11-3	TRBJ2-1
STRGGASINEQF	TRBV29-1	TRBJ2-1
ASSLEGAGVYEQY	TRBV7-8	TRBJ2-7
ASSSGPSNEKLF	TRBV6-5	TRBJ1-4
ATSDFPLRATDTQY	TRBV24-1	TRBJ2-3
ASSPREGDTEAF	TRBV7-8	TRBJ1-1
ASSPGLTTNEKLF	TRBV28	TRBJ1-4
ASGLVLGTSGGNEQF	TRBV12-5	TRBJ2-1
ASSSTTGNTEAF	TRBV13	TRBJ1-1
ASSSATGQANEKLF	TRBV5-4	TRBJ1-4
ASRRQGGDTQY	TRBV27	TRBJ2-3